Following are 20 T cell receptor beta chains from one sample sequenced in a study of blood T cell repertoires in COVID-19. Method: immunoSEQ multiplex PCR; TCRdb's copy keeps in-frame clones and lacks some. The sample records approximately 170,000 clones, 70% to 80% being singletons. Sequencing was done on a sample of peripheral blood. These receptors all stem from a woman aged 50 to 65 with acute or convalescent COVID-19.

The V gene is TRBV5-6, the J gene TRBJ1-2; D remains ambiguous. V was cut by 3 bases and J by 8 bases, with 17 bases left in between. The CDR3 loop spans 14 amino acids. The germline V gene has CDR1 SGHDT and CDR2 YYEEEE. Here the CDR3 reads CASSCYFPPCGYTF. The DNA for the CDR3 is TGTGCCAGCAGCTGCTATTTCCCACCCTGCGGCTACACCTTC.

V usage is TRBV6-2 or TRBV6-3 and J usage is TRBJ1-2; TRBD1 matches at 10 bases. J lost 8 bases, V lost 6 bases, and 9 bases had no gene match. The length of the CDR3 is 14 residues. In germline, CDR1 is MNHEY, CDR2 SVGEGT. For the CDR3, the DNA is TGTGCCAGCAGCTCCGGGACAGGGGATCGGGGCTACACCTTC. Translated: CASSSGTGDRGYTF.

The chain has TRBV3-1 (or the pseudogene TRBV3-2) and TRBJ2-5, with TRBD2 identical over 9 bases. Germline CDR1 LGHDT, CDR2 YNNKEL (reference sequence). The CDR3 is 17 residues long. Trimming removed 4 bases from V and 3 bases from J; junction bases left unmatched: 12. The CDR3 sequence: CASSPFLSGGGKETQYF. CDR3 DNA: TGTGCCAGCAGCCCCTTCCTTAGCGGGGGTGGGAAAGAGACCCAGTACTTC.

The gene calls are TRBV3-1 (or the pseudogene TRBV3-2) and TRBJ2-1, with 13 bases fitting TRBD2. CDR1 is LGHDT, CDR2 YNNKEL, per germline (reference sequence). This CDR3 comprises 16 residues. After removal of 4 bases from V and 7 bases from J, the junction contained 7 bases not matched to a gene. CDR3 region: CASSPSKLAGGNEQFF. The CDR3 DNA reads TGTGCCAGCAGCCCGTCCAAACTAGCGGGGGGGAATGAGCAGTTCTTC.

This clone was counted at least ten times. V and J are TRBV19 and TRBJ2-2; 7 bases are shared with TRBD2. The CDR3 loop spans 16 amino acids. The V gene's germline CDR1 is LNHDA and CDR2 SQIVND (reference sequence). J lost 0 bases, V lost 7 bases, and 8 bases had no gene match. The CDR3 bases are TGTGCCAGTAAGCCGAGCGGGAACGCGAACACCGGGGAGCTGTTTTTT. Its protein is CASKPSGNANTGELFF.

The J gene is TRBJ2-3, the V gene TRBV30; D gene unclear. Trimming pared 3 bases from V and 5 bases from J, leaving 12 bases between. This CDR3 has 13 residues. Germline CDR1 is GTSNPN and CDR2 is SVGIG (reference sequence). The CDR3 DNA is TGTGCCTGGAGGCCTTTTTACGGAGATACGCAGTATTTT. As protein: CAWRPFYGDTQYF.

The V and J genes are TRBV6-5 and TRBJ2-7; TRBD1 is a possible D gene (6 bases). The CDR3 loop spans 16 amino acids. Germline V gene sequence: CDR1 MNHEY, CDR2 SVGAGI. V lost 2 bases to trimming and J lost 5 bases, with 19 bases between them. The CDR3 is CASSYTRVRGGNEQYF. The CDR3 region has the DNA TGTGCCAGCAGTTACACCAGGGTCAGGGGTGGCAACGAGCAGTACTTC.

The chain combines TRBV6-5 with TRBJ1-2, with D tentatively TRBD1 (5 bases). Trimming took off 7 bases at V and 4 bases at J, with 16 bases between the two ends. The V gene's germline CDR1 is MNHEY and CDR2 SVGAGI. This CDR3 has 14 amino acids. The CDR3 DNA reads TGTGCCAGCACAGTTACGGGCGGGGGCTATGGCTACACCTTC. Residues: CASTVTGGGYGYTF.

The rearrangement links TRBV28 to TRBJ2-7; the match to TRBD2 covers 10 bases. The germline V gene has CDR1 MDHEN and CDR2 SYDVKM. The CDR3 covers 15 residues. V shed 3 bases and J 5 bases; nucleotides not matched to a gene: 7. In DNA form, the CDR3 reads TGTGCCAGCAGTTTTTCGGGACTAGCGTTCGACGAGCAGTACTTC. It codes for CASSFSGLAFDEQYF. Supplemented by reference TRBV28 and TRBJ2-7, the full variable domain reads DVKVTQSSRYLVKRTGEKVFLECVQDMDHENMFWYRQDPGLGLRLIYFSYDVKMKEKGDIPEGYSVSREKKERFSLILESASTNQTSMYLCASSFSGLAFDEQYFGPGTRLTVT.

The J gene is TRBJ2-1, the V gene TRBV29-1; D is unclear. Germline CDR1 and CDR2: SQVTM and ANQGSEA. The ends were cut back, 6 bases at V and 5 bases at J, with 5 bases in the middle. The CDR3 loop spans 10 amino acids. In nucleotides, the CDR3 is TGCAGCGTGAGGAACAATGAGCAGTTCTTC. Protein sequence: CSVRNNEQFF.

The rearrangement uses TRBV5-4 and TRBJ2-1, with TRBD2 matching 13 bases. Germline CDR1 SGHNT, CDR2 YYREEE (reference sequence). The CDR3 is made up of 15 amino acids. J lost 8 bases, V lost 4 bases, and 6 bases had no gene match. The CDR3 is CASSPTSGGADEQFF. In DNA, the CDR3 is TGTGCCAGCAGCCCTACTAGCGGGGGGGCCGATGAGCAGTTCTTC. Together with reference TRBV5-4 and TRBJ2-1, the CDR3 gives the full variable domain: ETGVTQSPTHLIKTRGQQVTLRCSSQSGHNTVSWYQQALGQGPQFIFQYYREEENGRGNFPPRFSGLQFPNYSSELNVNALELDDSALYLCASSPTSGGADEQFFGPGTRLTVL.

V usage is TRBV4-2 and J usage is TRBJ1-4; weak D call: TRBD1 (6 bases). This CDR3 has 15 residues. V gave up 8 bases and J gave up 8 bases, with 21 bases separating them. The germline V gene has CDR1 LGHNA and CDR2 YNFKEQ. CDR3 sequence reads: CASGGQNGLSEKLFF. In nucleotides, the CDR3 is TGTGCCAGCGGCGGACAGAACGGGTTAAGCGAAAAACTGTTTTTT.

This chain uses TRBV27 with TRBJ1-1, with D maybe TRBD1 (6 bases). Between the trimmed V and J ends, which lost 6 bases and 6 bases, there was a span of 20 bases. CDR3 length: 15 residues. CDR1 and CDR2 from the germline V gene are MNHEY and SMNVEV (reference sequence). CDR3 bases: TGTGCCAGCAGGCAAACGGGGGGGCGCGGCGCTGAAGCTTTCTTT. It translates to CASRQTGGRGAEAFF.

This clone was counted a few times. The rearrangement uses TRBV19 and TRBJ1-5; D is unresolved. Trimming removed 3 bases at V and 9 bases at J, with 12 bases between. The germline gives CDR1 LNHDA, CDR2 SQIVND (reference sequence). The CDR3 is 13 residues long. The CDR3 DNA follows: TGTGCCAGTAGTATGGCTGAGGGTGCGCCCCAGCATTTT. Translation gives CASSMAEGAPQHF.

This clone was counted a single time. This sequence joins TRBV11-2 and TRBJ1-4, with unresolved D. This CDR3 is 15 amino acids long. Trimming cost V 5 bases and J 6 bases, with 16 bases left between them. CDR1 and CDR2 from the germline V gene are SGHAT and FQNNGV. The CDR3 loop is CASSLGTVRYEKLFF. The CDR3 nucleotides are TGTGCCAGCAGCCTCGGTACAGTTCGATATGAAAAACTGTTTTTT.

This clone was counted once. The gene calls are TRBV25-1 and TRBJ1-5; no clear D gene. There are 14 residues in the CDR3. The germline V gene encodes CDR1 MGHDK and CDR2 SYGVNS. V gave up 4 bases and J gave up 2 bases, with 9 bases separating them. In nucleotides, the CDR3 is TGTGCCAGCAGTGGCGGAATTGGCAATCAGCCCCAGCATTTT. This encodes CASSGGIGNQPQHF.

J is TRBJ2-2 and V is TRBV7-8, with no clear D. Germline-derived CDR1 and CDR2 are SGHVS and FQNEAQ. V lost 6 bases and J lost 0, with 8 bases in between. The length of the CDR3 is 14 residues. Here the CDR3 DNA reads TGTGCCAGCAGTTCCAGTCCGAACACCGGGGAGCTGTTTTTT. Encoded protein: CASSSSPNTGELFF. Variable domain in full (rest from reference TRBV7-8 and TRBJ2-2): GAGVSQSPRYKVAKRGQDVALRCDPISGHVSLFWYQQALGQGPEFLTYFQNEAQLDKSGLPSDRFFAERPEGSVSTLKIQRTQQEDSAVYLCASSSSPNTGELFFGEGSRLTVL.

The chain couples TRBV10-2 to TRBJ1-4; no reliable D call. The CDR3 runs to 14 residues. Germline V lookup: CDR1 WSHSY, CDR2 SAAADI. V was trimmed by 6 bases and J by 0 bases, leaving 8 bases between them. CDR3: CASSTVSTNEKLFF. The CDR3 DNA is TGCGCCAGCAGCACAGTTTCAACTAATGAAAAACTGTTTTTT.

The chain joins TRBV5-1 to TRBJ1-1; no definite D call. Per germline, CDR1 SGHRS and CDR2 YFSETQ. The CDR3 covers 13 residues. The V gene lost 5 bases and the J gene lost 0 bases, with 8 bases spanning the gap. The CDR3 bases are TGCGCCAGCAGTTACAATCTGAACACTGAAGCTTTCTTT. Translating it yields CASSYNLNTEAFF.

The chain carries TRBV6-1 and TRBJ2-7; no definite D call. Looked up from germline, CDR1 is MNHNS and CDR2 is SASEGT. Trimming removed 1 base from V and 1 base from J, with 11 bases in between. The CDR3 contains 15 residues. CDR3 bases: TGTGCCAGCAGTGAAGGGAAAACAGTTTCCTACGAGCAGTACTTC. Its translation is CASSEGKTVSYEQYF.